The 15 T cell receptor beta chains listed next were all sequenced from one sample in a study of T cells in tuberculosis. Time point reported: new active TB diagnosis, blood taken before or within 7 days of starting treatment. Generated by immunoSEQ multiplex PCR, the TCRdb table keeps only in-frame clones and is missing some. The profile shows about 34,000 clones, approximately 90% of them singletons. Sequenced material: PBMCs, taken at tuberculosis diagnosis. All receptors derive from an adult with tuberculosis.

This chain uses TRBV7-8 with TRBJ2-4; 8 bases line up with TRBD2. CDR1 and CDR2 (germline): SGHVS, FQNEAQ. The ends lost 5 bases at V and 6 bases at J; junction bases unmatched: 9. The CDR3 has 15 amino acids. CDR3 protein: CASSANEAGGNIQYF. In DNA form, the CDR3 reads TGTGCCAGCAGCGCTAATGAGGCGGGGGGAAACATTCAGTACTTC. Filled out from reference TRBV7-8 and TRBJ2-4, the complete variable domain reads GAGVSQSPRYKVAKRGQDVALRCDPISGHVSLFWYQQALGQGPEFLTYFQNEAQLDKSGLPSDRFFAERPEGSVSTLKIQRTQQEDSAVYLCASSANEAGGNIQYFGAGTRLSVL.

This chain's CDR3 is CASSVGSGGLGDTQYF. CDR3 sequence (DNA): TGTGCCAGCAGCGTGGGTAGCGGGGGGTTGGGAGATACGCAGTATTTT. The V gene is TRBV7-3, the J gene TRBJ2-3; TRBD2 agrees at 10 bases. Germline CDR1 and CDR2: SGHTA and FQGTGA. The CDR3 is made up of 16 amino acids. Losses at the gene ends were 5 bases for V and 5 bases for J; bases not matched to a gene: 10.

The chain combines TRBV6-6 with TRBJ1-1; TRBD1 might be the D (5 bases). CDR3 length: 16 amino acids. With 3 bases removed from V and 4 bases from J, the gap between germline ends came to 18 bases. Germline CDR1 reads MNHNY; CDR2 reads SVGAGI (reference sequence). The CDR3 region is CASSYPLTDLSTEAFF. CDR3 in DNA: TGTGCCAGCAGTTATCCGCTGACAGACCTGAGCACTGAAGCTTTCTTT.

CDR3 sequence (DNA): TGTGCCAGCTCACCCCCACTAGCGGGGGCAGATACGCAGTATTTT. The encoded protein is CASSPPLAGADTQYF. This chain connects TRBV18 to TRBJ2-3, with 11 bases fitting TRBD2. CDR1 is KGHSH, CDR2 LQKENI, per germline. The CDR3 sequence is 15 residues long. Trimming removed 3 bases from V and 4 bases from J; junction bases left unmatched: 3.

The genes are TRBV20-1 and TRBJ2-4; weak D call: TRBD1 (5 bases). Between the trimmed V and J ends, which lost 5 bases and 6 bases, there was a span of 8 bases. The length of the CDR3 is 11 residues. From germline, CDR1 is DFQATT and CDR2 SNEGSKA (reference sequence). CDR3 nucleotide sequence: TGCAGTGCTGTAAGGGGAAACATTCAGTACTTC. Protein product: CSAVRGNIQYF.

This clone was recorded only once. The chain links TRBV27 to TRBJ1-1; no reliable D call. The CDR3 has 15 residues. Per the germline V gene, CDR1 is MNHEY and CDR2 is SMNVEV (reference sequence). Trimming stripped 3 bases from V and 3 bases from J, with 14 bases between. The CDR3 coding sequence is TGTGCCAGCAGTTTCAACGACGGGAGATACACTGAAGCTTTCTTT. Translation: CASSFNDGRYTEAFF.

V usage is TRBV6-1 and J usage is TRBJ1-1; D gene unclear. The germline V gene encodes CDR1 MNHNS and CDR2 SASEGT. V gave up 6 bases and J gave up 7 bases, with 12 bases separating them. This CDR3 is built from 12 residues. Written as DNA, the CDR3 is TGTGCCAGCAGCGCCCGTTACAGTGAAGCTTTCTTT. This encodes CASSARYSEAFF.

The rearrangement uses TRBV7-2 and TRBJ2-1; possibly TRBD2 for D (6 bases). Germline V gives CDR1 SGHTA, CDR2 FQGNSA. This CDR3 is 14 amino acids long. Trimming took 0 bases from V and 10 from J, leaving 13 bases between them. Here the CDR3 reads CASSLAWGDREQFF. The CDR3, as DNA: TGTGCCAGCAGCTTAGCCTGGGGGGATCGGGAGCAGTTCTTC.

This clone was recorded a few times. The rearrangement uses TRBV7-2 and TRBJ2-7; 7 bases fit TRBD2. CDR3 size: 15 residues. The junction had 9 bases not matched to a gene; V was cut back by 3 bases and J by 4 bases. In germline, CDR1 is SGHTA, CDR2 FQGNSA. The CDR3 DNA reads as TGTGCCAGCAGCTTTTCTCGGGGGGATACGTACGAGCAGTACGTC. As protein: CASSFSRGDTYEQYV.

In nucleotides, the CDR3 is TGTGCCAGCAGCTACTCTACACAGAATGGCTACACCTTC. Translation: CASSYSTQNGYTF. The chain has TRBV28 and TRBJ1-2, with unresolved D. This CDR3 is 13 amino acids long. V shed 6 bases and J shed 6 bases, with 14 bases lying between them. Germline CDR1 reads MDHEN; CDR2 reads SYDVKM.

The chain has TRBV19 and TRBJ2-3; D is ambiguous. The CDR3 has 14 amino acids. Trimming removed 7 bases from V and 0 bases from J, with 11 bases in between. The V gene's germline CDR1 is LNHDA and CDR2 SQIVND (reference sequence). CDR3 DNA: TGTGCCAGTACCCCCCAGATTAGCACAGATACGCAGTATTTT. This gives the protein CASTPQISTDTQYF.

The chain is built from TRBV28 and TRBJ2-6; possibly TRBD2 for D (5 bases). V lost 5 bases and J 5 bases, leaving 13 bases between the germline ends. This CDR3 region has 15 residues. Germline CDR1 is MDHEN and CDR2 is SYDVKM. The CDR3 DNA reads TGTGCCAGCAGTCGTCAAGGGAGTAGGGCCAACGTCCTGACTTTC. It encodes CASSRQGSRANVLTF.

This chain connects TRBV9 to TRBJ2-3, with D perhaps matching TRBD2 (6 bases). The CDR3 has 13 amino acids. Per the germline V gene, CDR1 is SGDLS and CDR2 is YYNGEE. Trimming removed 3 bases at V and 4 bases at J, with 9 bases between. The CDR3 here is CASSARLADTQYF. The CDR3 DNA is TGTGCCAGCAGCGCCCGACTAGCAGATACGCAGTATTTT.

In its sample, this clone was seen a few times. This chain joins TRBV4-3 and TRBJ1-2; no definite D call. The CDR3 is 13 amino acids. Germline V gene data show CDR1 as LGHNA and CDR2 as YSLEER. V lost 0 bases and J 5 bases, leaving 7 bases between the germline ends. The CDR3 DNA sequence: TGCGCCAGCAGCCAAGATCCGGTATATGGCTACACCTTC. This encodes CASSQDPVYGYTF.

The gene calls are TRBV5-3 and TRBJ1-4; the D is unclear. TRBV5-3 is sorted into the ORF group, with uncertain function. The CDR3 is 15 residues long. Trimming removed 4 bases at V and 9 bases at J, with 19 bases between. CDR3 sequence reads: CARSPSEGWWKKLFF. In DNA, the CDR3 is TGTGCCAGAAGCCCCTCAGAGGGCTGGTGGAAAAAACTGTTTTTT.